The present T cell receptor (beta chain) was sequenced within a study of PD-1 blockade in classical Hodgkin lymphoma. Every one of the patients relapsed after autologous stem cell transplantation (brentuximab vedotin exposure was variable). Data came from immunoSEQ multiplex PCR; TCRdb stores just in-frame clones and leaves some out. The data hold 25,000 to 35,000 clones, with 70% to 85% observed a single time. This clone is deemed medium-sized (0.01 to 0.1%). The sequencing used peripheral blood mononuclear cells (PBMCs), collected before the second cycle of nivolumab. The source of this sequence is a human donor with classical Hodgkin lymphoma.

CDR3 in DNA: TGCGCCAGCGGAGGGGTGGAGACCGGGGAGCTGTTTTTT. Encoded protein: CASGGVETGELFF. This chain joins TRBV4-1 and TRBJ2-2; maybe TRBD2 (6 bases). This CDR3 is built from 13 residues. CDR1 is MGHRA, CDR2 YSYEKL, per germline. V was clipped by 8 bases and J by 5 bases, with 12 bases between them.